This TCR beta chain was observed in a study of blood T cell repertoires in COVID-19. Overall study: Sites in the United States, Italy and Spain provided acute and convalescent COVID-19 samples. Nucleic acid was either cDNA or gDNA, and it came from T cells, B-cell-depleted T cells, or PBMCs.

As processed by the authors: Amplified reference gene primers provided the basis for estimating nucleated cell counts. TCRdb keeps only in-frame clones here, not all; method: immunoSEQ multiplex PCR. The V and J calls and the clone size are those of that table, but D and trimming were determined from the DNA. The data show about 250,000 clones, with about 85% seen just once and under 4% held by the top ten. Sequencing was done on a sample of peripheral blood. The TCR was taken from a man between 18 and 29 years old with active or convalescent COVID-19.

CDR3 residues: CASSAPQGSWTEAFF. Written as DNA, the CDR3 is TGTGCCAGCAGCGCCCCACAGGGCTCGTGGACTGAAGCTTTCTTT. The genes are TRBV9 and TRBJ1-1; the D gene is possibly TRBD1 (6 bases). The CDR3 covers 15 residues. Germline V lookup: CDR1 SGDLS, CDR2 YYNGEE. V dropped 3 bases and J dropped 5 bases, with 17 bases sitting between them.